This TCR beta chain was retrieved from a study of vaccination effects on CD4 cells after COVID-19. On the study more broadly: A median of 72 days separated the second dose and sampling. General study results and limits: Long after vaccination, the clones induced by infection and by vaccine shrank markedly in size.

Prior to sequencing, the ViraFEST assay stimulated PBMC with viral peptide pools, which expanded the antigen-specific CD4+ T cells. The culture ran for roughly ten days, and then CD4+ T cells were isolated. This person's SARS-CoV-2 infection, confirmed by PCR, occurred between March and December 2020. Vaccine administered to participants consisted of two doses of either BNT162b2 or mRNA-1273. It was on days 3 and 7 that half the medium was replaced with IL-2 medium. Per the germline V gene, CDR1 is SGHTS and CDR2 is YDEGEE. The CDR3 covers 15 residues. With 4 bases removed from V and 7 bases from J, the gap between germline ends came to 18 bases. The count of this clone is one. Its antigen remains unknown. Produced via immunoSEQ multiplex PCR; TCRdb's table is partial and in-frame only. This table holds some 14,000 clones, about two thirds found once.

The sequence derives from a human donor who had a prior SARS-CoV-2 infection. The rearrangement joins TRBV5-8 to TRBJ1-5; D is undetermined. The specimen was CD4+ T cells from PBMCs cultured with HCoV-NL63 spike peptides, collected after COVID-19 vaccination. CDR3 amino acids: CASSHKSMARQPQHF. In DNA, the CDR3 is TGTGCCAGCAGCCACAAATCGATGGCGCGACAGCCCCAGCATTTT.